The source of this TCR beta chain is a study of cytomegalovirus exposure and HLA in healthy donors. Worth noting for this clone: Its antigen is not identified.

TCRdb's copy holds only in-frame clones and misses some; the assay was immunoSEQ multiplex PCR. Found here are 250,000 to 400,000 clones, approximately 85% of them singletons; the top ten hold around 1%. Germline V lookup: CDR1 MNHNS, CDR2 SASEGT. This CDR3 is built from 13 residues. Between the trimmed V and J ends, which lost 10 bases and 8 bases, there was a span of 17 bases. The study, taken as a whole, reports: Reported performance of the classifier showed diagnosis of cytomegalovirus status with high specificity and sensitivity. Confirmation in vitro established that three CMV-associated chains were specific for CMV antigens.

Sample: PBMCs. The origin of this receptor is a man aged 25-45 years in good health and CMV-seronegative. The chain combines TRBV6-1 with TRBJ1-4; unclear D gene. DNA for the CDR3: TGTGCCACCACCATCTGGACTAGCGAAAAACTGTTTTTT. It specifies CATTIWTSEKLFF.